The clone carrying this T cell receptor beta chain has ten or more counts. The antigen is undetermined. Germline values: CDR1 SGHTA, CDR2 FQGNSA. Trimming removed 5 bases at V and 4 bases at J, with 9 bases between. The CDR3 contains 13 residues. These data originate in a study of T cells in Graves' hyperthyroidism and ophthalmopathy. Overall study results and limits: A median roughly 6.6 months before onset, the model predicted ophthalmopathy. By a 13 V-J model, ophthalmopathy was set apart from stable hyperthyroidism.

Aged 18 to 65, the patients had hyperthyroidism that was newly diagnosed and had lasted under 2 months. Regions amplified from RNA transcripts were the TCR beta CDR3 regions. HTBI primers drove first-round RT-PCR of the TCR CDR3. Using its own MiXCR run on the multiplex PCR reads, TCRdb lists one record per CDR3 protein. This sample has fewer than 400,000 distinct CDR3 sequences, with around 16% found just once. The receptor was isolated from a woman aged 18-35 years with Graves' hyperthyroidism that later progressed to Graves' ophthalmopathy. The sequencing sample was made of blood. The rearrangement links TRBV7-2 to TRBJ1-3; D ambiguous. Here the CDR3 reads CASSQRWGNTIYF. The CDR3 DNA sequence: TGTGCCAGCAGCCAGCGGTGGGGAAACACCATATATTTT.